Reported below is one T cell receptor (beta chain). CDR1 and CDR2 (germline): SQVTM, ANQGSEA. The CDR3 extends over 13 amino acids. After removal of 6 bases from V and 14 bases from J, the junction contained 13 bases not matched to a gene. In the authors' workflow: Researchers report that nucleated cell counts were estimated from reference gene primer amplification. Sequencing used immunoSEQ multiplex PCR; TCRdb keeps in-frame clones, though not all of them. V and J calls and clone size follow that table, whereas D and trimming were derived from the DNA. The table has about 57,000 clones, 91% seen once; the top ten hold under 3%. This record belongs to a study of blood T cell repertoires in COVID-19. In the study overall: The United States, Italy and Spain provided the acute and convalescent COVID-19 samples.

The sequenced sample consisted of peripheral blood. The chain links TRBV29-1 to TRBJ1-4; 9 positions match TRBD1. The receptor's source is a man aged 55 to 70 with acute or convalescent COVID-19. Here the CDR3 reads CSVEPRDREELFF. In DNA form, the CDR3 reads TGCAGCGTCGAGCCCCGGGACAGGGAAGAGCTGTTTTTT.